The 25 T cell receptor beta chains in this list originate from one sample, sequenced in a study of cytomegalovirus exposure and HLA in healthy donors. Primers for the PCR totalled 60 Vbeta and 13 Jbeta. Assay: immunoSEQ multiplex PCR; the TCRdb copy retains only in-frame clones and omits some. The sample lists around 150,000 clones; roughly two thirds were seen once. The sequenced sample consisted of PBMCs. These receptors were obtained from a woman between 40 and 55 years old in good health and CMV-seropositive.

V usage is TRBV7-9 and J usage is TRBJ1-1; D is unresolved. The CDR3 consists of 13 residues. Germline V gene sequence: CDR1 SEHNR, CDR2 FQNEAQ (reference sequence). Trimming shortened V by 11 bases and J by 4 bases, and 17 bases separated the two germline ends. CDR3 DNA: TGTGCCTGGCGTCGGGAGATGGGCACTGAAGCTTTCTTT. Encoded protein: CAWRREMGTEAFF.

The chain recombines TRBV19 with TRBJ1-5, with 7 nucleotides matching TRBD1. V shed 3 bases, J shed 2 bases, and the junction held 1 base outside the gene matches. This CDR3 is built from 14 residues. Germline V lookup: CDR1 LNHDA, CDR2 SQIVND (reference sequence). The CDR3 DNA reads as TGTGCCAGTAGTATGCAGGGGGGCAATCAGCCCCAGCATTTT. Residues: CASSMQGGNQPQHF. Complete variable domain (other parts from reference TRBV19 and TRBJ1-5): DGGITQSPKYLFRKEGQNVTLSCEQNLNHDAMYWYRQDPGQGLRLIYYSQIVNDFQKGDIAEGYSVSREKKESFPLTVTSAQKNPTAFYLCASSMQGGNQPQHFGDGTRLSIL.

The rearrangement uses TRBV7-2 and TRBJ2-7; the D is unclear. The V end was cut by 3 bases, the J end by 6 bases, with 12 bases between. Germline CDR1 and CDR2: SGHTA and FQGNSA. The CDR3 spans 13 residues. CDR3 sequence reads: CASSLQFSSEQYF. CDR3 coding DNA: TGTGCCAGCAGCTTGCAGTTTTCGTCCGAGCAGTACTTC.

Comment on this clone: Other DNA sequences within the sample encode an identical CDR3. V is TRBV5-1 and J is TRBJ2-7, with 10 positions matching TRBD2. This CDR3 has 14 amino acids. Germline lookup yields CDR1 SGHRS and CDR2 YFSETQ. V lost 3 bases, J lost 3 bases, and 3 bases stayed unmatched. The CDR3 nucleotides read TGCGCCAGCAGCTCCCTAGCGGGGGACTACGAGCAGTACTTC. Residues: CASSSLAGDYEQYF.

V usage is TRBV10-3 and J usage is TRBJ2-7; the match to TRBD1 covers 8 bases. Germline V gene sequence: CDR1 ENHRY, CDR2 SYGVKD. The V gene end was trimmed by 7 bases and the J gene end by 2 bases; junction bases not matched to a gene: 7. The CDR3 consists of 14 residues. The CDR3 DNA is TGTGCCATCAAGCCCCCGGGACAGGCCTACGAGCAGTACTTC. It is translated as CAIKPPGQAYEQYF.

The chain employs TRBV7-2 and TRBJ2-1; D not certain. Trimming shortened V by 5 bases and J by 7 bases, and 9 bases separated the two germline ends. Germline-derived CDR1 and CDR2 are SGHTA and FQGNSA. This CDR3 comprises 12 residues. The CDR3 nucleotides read TGTGCCAGCAGCCCCAACTCGAATGAGCAGTTCTTC. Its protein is CASSPNSNEQFF.

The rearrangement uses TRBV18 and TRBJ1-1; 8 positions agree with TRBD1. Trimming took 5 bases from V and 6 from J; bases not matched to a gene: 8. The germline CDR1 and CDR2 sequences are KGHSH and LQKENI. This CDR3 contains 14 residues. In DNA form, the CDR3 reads TGTGCCAGCTCATCGGACAGGGAGGGTCCTGAAGCTTTCTTT. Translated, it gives CASSSDREGPEAFF.

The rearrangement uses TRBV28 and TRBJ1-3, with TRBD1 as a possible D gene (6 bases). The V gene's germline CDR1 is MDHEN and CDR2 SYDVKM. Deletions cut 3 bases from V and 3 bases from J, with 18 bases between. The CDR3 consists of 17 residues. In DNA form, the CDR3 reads TGTGCCAGCAGTTTGTCGTGGGGGCTAGGGTTTGGAAACACCATATATTTT. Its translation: CASSLSWGLGFGNTIYF.

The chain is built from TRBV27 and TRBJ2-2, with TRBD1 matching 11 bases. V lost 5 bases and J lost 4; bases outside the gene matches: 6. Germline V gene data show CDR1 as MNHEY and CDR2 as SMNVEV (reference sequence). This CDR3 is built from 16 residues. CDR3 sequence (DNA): TGTGCCAGCAGTCCGCCGGGGACAGGGGGCACCGGGGAGCTGTTTTTT. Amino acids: CASSPPGTGGTGELFF.

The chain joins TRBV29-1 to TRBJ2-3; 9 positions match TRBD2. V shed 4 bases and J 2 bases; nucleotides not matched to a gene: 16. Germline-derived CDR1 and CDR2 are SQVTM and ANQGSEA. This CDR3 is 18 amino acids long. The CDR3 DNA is TGCAGCGTTGCGAGGTTAGCGGGAGAGATCCCCCACACAGATACGCAGTATTTT. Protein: CSVARLAGEIPHTDTQYF.

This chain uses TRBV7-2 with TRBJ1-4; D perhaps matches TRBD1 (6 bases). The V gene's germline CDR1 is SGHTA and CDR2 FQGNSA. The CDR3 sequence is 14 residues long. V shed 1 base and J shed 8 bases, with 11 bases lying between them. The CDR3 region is CASSLVRGDEKLFF. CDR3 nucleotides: TGTGCCAGCAGCTTAGTCAGGGGCGACGAAAAACTGTTTTTT.

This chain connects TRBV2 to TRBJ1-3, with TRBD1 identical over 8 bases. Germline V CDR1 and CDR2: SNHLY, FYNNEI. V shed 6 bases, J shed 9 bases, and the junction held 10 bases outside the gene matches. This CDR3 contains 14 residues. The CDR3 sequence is CASRETGVEITIYF. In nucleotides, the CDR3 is TGTGCCAGCAGGGAGACAGGGGTTGAAATCACCATATATTTT. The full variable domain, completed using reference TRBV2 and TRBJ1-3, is EPEVTQTPSHQVTQMGQEVILRCVPISNHLYFYWYRQILGQKVEFLVSFYNNEISEKSEIFDDQFSVERPDGSNFTLKIRSTKLEDSAMYFCASRETGVEITIYFGEGSWLTVV.

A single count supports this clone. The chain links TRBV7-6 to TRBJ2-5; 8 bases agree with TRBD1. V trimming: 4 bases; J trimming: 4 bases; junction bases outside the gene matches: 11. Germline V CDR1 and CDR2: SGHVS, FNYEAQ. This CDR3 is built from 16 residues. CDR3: CASSSQPGGRGETQYF. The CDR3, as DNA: TGTGCCAGCAGCTCTCAGCCAGGGGGCCGAGGAGAGACCCAGTACTTC. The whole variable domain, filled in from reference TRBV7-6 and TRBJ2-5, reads GAGVSQSPRYKVTKRGQDVALRCDPISGHVSLYWYRQALGQGPEFLTYFNYEAQQDKSGLPNDRFSAERPEGSISTLTIQRTEQRDSAMYRCASSSQPGGRGETQYFGPGTRLLVL.

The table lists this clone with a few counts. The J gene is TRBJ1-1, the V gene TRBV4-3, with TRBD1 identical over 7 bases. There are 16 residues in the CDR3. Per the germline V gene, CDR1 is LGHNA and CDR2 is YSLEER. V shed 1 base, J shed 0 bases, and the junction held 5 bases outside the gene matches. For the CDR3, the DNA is TGCGCCAGCAGCCAAGGTCGGACAGGATTGAACACTGAAGCTTTCTTT. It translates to CASSQGRTGLNTEAFF.

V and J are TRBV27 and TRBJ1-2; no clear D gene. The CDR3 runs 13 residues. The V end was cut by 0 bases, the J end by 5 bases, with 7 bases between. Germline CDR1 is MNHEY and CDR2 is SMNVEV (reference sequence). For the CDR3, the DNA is TGTGCCAGCAGTTTATCCCCCGGGTATGGCTACACCTTC. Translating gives CASSLSPGYGYTF.

The CDR3 here is CASSLDRGPYEQYF. In DNA form, the CDR3 reads TGTGCCAGCAGCTTAGACAGGGGGCCTTACGAGCAGTACTTC. The chain recombines TRBV7-6 with TRBJ2-7, with 9 bases aligning to TRBD1. The J segment lost 4 bases and the V segment lost 1 base, leaving 2 bases of the junction unmatched. This CDR3 is built from 14 residues. In germline, CDR1 is SGHVS, CDR2 FNYEAQ.

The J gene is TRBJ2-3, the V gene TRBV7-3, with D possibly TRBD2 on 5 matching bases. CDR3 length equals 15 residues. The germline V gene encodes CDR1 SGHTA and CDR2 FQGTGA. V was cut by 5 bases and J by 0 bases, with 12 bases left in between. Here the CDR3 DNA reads TGTGCCAGCAGCGTAAGCGGTTATAGCACAGATACGCAGTATTTT. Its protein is CASSVSGYSTDTQYF.

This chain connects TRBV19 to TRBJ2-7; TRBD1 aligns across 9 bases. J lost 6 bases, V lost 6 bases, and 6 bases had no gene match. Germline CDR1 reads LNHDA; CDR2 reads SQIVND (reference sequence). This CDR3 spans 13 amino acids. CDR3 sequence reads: CASRRDREGEQYF. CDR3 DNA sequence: TGTGCCAGTAGAAGGGACAGGGAAGGCGAGCAGTACTTC.

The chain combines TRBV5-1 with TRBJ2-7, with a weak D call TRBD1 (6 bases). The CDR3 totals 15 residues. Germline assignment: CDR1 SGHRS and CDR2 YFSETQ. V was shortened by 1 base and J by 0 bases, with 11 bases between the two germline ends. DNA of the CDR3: TGCGCCAGCAGCTTGTCCGGGACACCCTCCTACGAGCAGTACTTC. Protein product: CASSLSGTPSYEQYF.

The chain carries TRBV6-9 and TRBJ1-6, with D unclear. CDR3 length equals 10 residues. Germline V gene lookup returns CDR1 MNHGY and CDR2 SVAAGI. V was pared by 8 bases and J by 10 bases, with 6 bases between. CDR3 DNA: TGTGCCAGCGGGGAGTCACCCCTCCACTTT. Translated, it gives CASGESPLHF.

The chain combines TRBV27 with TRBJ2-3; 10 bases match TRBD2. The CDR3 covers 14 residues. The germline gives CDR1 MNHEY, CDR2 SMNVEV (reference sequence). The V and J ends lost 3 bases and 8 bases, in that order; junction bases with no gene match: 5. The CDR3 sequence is CASSFALAGVTQYF. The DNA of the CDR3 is TGTGCCAGCAGTTTCGCCCTAGCGGGAGTTACGCAGTATTTT.

The CDR3 here is CASAGTVYHEQYF. CDR3 coding DNA: TGTGCCAGCGCAGGGACAGTTTATCACGAGCAGTACTTC. V gene TRBV2 combines with J gene TRBJ2-7, with TRBD1 matching 7 bases. CDR1 and CDR2 (germline): SNHLY, FYNNEI. The CDR3 contains 13 residues. Trimming cost V 8 bases and J 5 bases; bases outside gene matches: 9.

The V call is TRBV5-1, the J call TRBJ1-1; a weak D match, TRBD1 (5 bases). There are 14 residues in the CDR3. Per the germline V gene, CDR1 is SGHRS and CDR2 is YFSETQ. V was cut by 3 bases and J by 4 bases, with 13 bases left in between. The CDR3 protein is CASSWGGGSTEAFF. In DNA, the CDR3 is TGCGCCAGCAGCTGGGGCGGGGGATCCACTGAAGCTTTCTTT. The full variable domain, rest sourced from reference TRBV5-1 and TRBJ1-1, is KAGVTQTPRYLIKTRGQQVTLSCSPISGHRSVSWYQQTPGQGLQFLFEYFSETQRNKGNFPGRFSGRQFSNSRSEMNVSTLELGDSALYLCASSWGGGSTEAFFGQGTRLTVV.

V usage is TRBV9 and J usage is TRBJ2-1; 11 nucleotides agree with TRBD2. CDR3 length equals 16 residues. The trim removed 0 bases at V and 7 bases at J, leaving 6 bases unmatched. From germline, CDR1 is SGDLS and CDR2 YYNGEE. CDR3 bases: TGTGCCAGCAGCGTAGATCTACTAGCGGGAGCAAATGAGCAGTTCTTC. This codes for CASSVDLLAGANEQFF. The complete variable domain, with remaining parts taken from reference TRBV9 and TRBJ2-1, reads DSGVTQTPKHLITATGQRVTLRCSPRSGDLSVYWYQQSLDQGLQFLIQYYNGEERAKGNILERFSAQQFPDLHSELNLSSLELGDSALYFCASSVDLLAGANEQFFGPGTRLTVL.

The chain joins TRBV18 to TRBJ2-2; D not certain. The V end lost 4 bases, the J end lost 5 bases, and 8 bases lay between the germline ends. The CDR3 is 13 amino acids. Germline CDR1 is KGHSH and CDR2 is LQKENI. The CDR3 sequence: CASSRIETGELFF. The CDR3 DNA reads TGTGCCAGCTCACGAATAGAGACCGGGGAGCTGTTTTTT.